This entry lists 9 T cell receptor beta chains sequenced from one sample in a study of blood T cell repertoires in COVID-19. Profiled with immunoSEQ multiplex PCR; TCRdb holds only in-frame clones, not every one. The data show approximately 210,000 clones, about four fifths seen once. Source material: peripheral blood. These receptor sequences come from a man between 50 and 59 years old with active or convalescent COVID-19.

This chain connects TRBV10-1 to TRBJ2-3; D is perhaps TRBD2 (6 bases). Looked up from germline, CDR1 is WNHNN and CDR2 is SYGVQD (reference sequence). Trimming took 2 bases from V and 3 from J, leaving 9 bases between them. This CDR3 has 14 residues. CDR3 nucleotide sequence: TGCGCCAGCAGTGAGGGGGGGAAGACAGATACGCAGTATTTT. Protein: CASSEGGKTDTQYF.

This clone has only one observation. This chain links TRBV6-5 with TRBJ1-5; D may be TRBD1 (6 bases). Per germline, CDR1 MNHEY and CDR2 SVGAGI. The CDR3 consists of 14 residues. Trimming took 6 bases from V and 2 from J, leaving 11 bases between them. CDR3 DNA: TGTGCCAGCAGCAACTCAGGGGGCAATCAGCCCCAGCATTTT. It yields the protein CASSNSGGNQPQHF.

This sequence joins TRBV18 and TRBJ2-1, with D perhaps TRBD2 (6 bases). The CDR3 length is 14 residues. V was pared by 3 bases and J by 8 bases, with 14 bases between. The germline V gene encodes CDR1 KGHSH and CDR2 LQKENI. The DNA for the CDR3 is TGTGCCAGCTCACCGGACCTAGCGAGGGATGAGCAGTTCTTC. It encodes CASSPDLARDEQFF.

V usage is TRBV6-1 and J usage is TRBJ1-2, with TRBD1 matching over 11 bases. The CDR3 is 15 amino acids. The junction had 8 bases not matched to a gene; V was cut back by 3 bases and J by 8 bases. Germline CDR1 reads MNHNS; CDR2 reads SASEGT. The CDR3 sequence: CASSDRGQGVGGYTF. The CDR3 DNA reads as TGTGCCAGCAGTGATCGGGGACAGGGGGTTGGAGGCTACACCTTC.

The CDR3 DNA sequence: TGTGCCACCAGTTCTCACGCTACTGGAAACACCATATATTTT. This codes for CATSSHATGNTIYF. V and J are TRBV24-1 and TRBJ1-3; no reliable D call. CDR3 length equals 14 residues. Germline loops: CDR1 KGHDR, CDR2 SFDVKD. Trimming stripped 6 bases from V and 2 bases from J, with 10 bases between.

This clone occurred a few times. This chain joins TRBV7-2 and TRBJ1-5; tentative D call: TRBD1 (6 bases). With 1 base removed from V and 3 bases from J, the gap between germline ends came to 10 bases. The CDR3 runs to 15 residues. CDR1 is SGHTA and CDR2 is FQGNSA in the germline V gene. CDR3 residues: CASSLEQGLNQPQHF. CDR3 nucleotide sequence: TGTGCCAGCAGCTTAGAACAGGGCCTCAATCAGCCCCAGCATTTT.

The rearrangement links TRBV6-6 to TRBJ1-1, with D perhaps TRBD1 (6 bases). CDR1 MNHNY and CDR2 SVGAGI come from the germline V gene (reference sequence). The V gene lost 5 bases and the J gene lost 4 bases, with 23 bases spanning the gap. The CDR3 spans 17 residues. In nucleotides, the CDR3 is TGTGCCAGCAGTCCTGATAAGACACGGACAGAGAGCACTGAAGCTTTCTTT. It translates to CASSPDKTRTESTEAFF.

The J gene is TRBJ1-1, the V gene TRBV20-1; weak D call: TRBD1 (6 bases). This CDR3 is built from 13 residues. Trimming removed 3 bases from V and 1 base from J, with 9 bases in between. Germline V CDR1 and CDR2: DFQATT, SNEGSKA (reference sequence). CDR3 sequence reads: CSASSGANTEAFF. CDR3 coding DNA: TGCAGTGCTAGTTCAGGGGCGAACACTGAAGCTTTCTTT.

This chain joins TRBV3-1 (or the pseudogene TRBV3-2) and TRBJ1-5; D unclear. This CDR3 comprises 15 residues. With 1 base removed from V and 4 bases from J, the gap between germline ends came to 11 bases. Germline V gene data show CDR1 as LGHDT and CDR2 as YNNKEL (reference sequence). The CDR3: CASSQGAGPNQPQHF. CDR3 sequence (DNA): TGTGCCAGCAGCCAAGGAGCAGGCCCGAATCAGCCCCAGCATTTT.